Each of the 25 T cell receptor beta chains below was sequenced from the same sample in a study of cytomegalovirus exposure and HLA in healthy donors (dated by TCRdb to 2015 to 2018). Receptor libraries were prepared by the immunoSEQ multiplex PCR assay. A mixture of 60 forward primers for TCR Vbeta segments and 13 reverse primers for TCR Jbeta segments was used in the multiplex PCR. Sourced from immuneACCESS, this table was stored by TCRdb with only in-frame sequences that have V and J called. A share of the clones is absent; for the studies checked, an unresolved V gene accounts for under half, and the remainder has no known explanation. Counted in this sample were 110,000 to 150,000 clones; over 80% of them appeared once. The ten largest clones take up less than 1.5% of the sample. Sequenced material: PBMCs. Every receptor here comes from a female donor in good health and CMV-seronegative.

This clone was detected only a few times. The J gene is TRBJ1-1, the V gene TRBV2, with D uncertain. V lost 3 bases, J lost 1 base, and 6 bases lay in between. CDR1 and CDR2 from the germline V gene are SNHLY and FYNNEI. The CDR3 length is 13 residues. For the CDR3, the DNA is TGTGCCAGCAGTGATAGCCCGAACACTGAAGCTTTCTTT. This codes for CASSDSPNTEAFF.

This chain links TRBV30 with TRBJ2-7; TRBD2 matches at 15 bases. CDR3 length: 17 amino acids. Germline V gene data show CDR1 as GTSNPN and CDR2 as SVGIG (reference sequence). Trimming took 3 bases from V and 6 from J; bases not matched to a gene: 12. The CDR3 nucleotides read TGTGCCTGGAGCCCCCAGGGACTAGCGGGAGGTGCCCTCGAGCAGTACTTC. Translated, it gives CAWSPQGLAGGALEQYF.

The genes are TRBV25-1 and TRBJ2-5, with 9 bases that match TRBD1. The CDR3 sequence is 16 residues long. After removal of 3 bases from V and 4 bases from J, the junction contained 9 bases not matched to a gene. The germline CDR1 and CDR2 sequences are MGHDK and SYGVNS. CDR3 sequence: CASSDPDRGRGETQYF. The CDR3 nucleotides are TGTGCCAGCAGTGACCCCGACAGGGGGAGAGGAGAGACCCAGTACTTC.

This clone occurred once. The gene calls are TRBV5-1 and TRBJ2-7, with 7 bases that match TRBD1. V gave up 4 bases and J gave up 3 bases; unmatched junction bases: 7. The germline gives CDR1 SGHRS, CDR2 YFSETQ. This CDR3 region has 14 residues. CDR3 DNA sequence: TGCGCCAGCAGCCCCAGGGGGAACGTCTACGAGCAGTACTTC. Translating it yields CASSPRGNVYEQYF.

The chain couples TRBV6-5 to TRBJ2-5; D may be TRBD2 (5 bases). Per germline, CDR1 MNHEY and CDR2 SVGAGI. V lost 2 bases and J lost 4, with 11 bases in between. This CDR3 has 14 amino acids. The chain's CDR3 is CASSYQTAGETQYF. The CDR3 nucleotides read TGTGCCAGCAGTTACCAGACCGCGGGAGAGACCCAGTACTTC.

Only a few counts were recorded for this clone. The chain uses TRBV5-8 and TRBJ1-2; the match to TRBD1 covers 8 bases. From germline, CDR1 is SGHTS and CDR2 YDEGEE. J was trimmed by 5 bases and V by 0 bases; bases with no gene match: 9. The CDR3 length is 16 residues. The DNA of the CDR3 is TGTGCCAGCAGCTTGGCCCGACAGGGGCTGAGGTATGGCTACACCTTC. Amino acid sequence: CASSLARQGLRYGYTF.

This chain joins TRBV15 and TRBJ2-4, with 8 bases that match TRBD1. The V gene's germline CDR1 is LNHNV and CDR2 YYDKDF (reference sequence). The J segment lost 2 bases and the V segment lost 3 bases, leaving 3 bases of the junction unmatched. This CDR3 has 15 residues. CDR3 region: CATSRTGETKNIQYF. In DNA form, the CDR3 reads TGTGCCACCAGCAGGACAGGGGAGACCAAAAACATTCAGTACTTC.

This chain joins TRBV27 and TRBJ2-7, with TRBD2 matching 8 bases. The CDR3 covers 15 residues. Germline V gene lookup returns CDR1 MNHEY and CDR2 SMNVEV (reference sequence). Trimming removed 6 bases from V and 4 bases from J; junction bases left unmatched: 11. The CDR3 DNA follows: TGTGCCAGCAGCCCTATAGCGGGGACCATTTACGAGCAGTACTTC. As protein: CASSPIAGTIYEQYF.

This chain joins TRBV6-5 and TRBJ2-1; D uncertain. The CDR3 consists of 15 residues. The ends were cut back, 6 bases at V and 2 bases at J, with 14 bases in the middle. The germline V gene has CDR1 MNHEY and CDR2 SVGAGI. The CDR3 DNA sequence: TGTGCCAGCAGACCAACCGGGTCGGCCTACAATGAGCAGTTCTTC. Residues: CASRPTGSAYNEQFF.

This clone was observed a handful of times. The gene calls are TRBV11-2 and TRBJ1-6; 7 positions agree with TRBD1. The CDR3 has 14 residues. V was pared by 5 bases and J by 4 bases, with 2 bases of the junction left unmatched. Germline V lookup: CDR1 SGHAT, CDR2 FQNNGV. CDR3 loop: CASSQGQYNSPLHF. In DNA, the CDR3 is TGTGCCAGCAGCCAGGGACAGTATAATTCACCCCTCCACTTT.

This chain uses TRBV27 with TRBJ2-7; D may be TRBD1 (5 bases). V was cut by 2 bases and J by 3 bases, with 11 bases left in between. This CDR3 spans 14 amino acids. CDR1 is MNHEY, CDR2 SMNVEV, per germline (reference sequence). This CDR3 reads CASSLQGVNYEQYF. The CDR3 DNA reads TGTGCCAGCAGTTTACAGGGTGTCAACTACGAGCAGTACTTC.

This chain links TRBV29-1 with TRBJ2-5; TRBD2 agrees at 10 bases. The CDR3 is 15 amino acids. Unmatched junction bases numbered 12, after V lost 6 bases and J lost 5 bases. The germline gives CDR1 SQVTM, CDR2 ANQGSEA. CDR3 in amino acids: CSVLPLAGVMETQYF. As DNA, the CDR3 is TGCAGCGTCCTCCCTCTAGCGGGAGTGATGGAGACCCAGTACTTC.

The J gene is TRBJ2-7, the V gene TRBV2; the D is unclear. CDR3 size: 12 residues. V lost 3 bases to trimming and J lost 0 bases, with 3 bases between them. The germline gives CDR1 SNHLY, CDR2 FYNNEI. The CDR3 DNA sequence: TGTGCCAGCAGTGACAGCTCCTACGAGCAGTACTTC. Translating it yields CASSDSSYEQYF.

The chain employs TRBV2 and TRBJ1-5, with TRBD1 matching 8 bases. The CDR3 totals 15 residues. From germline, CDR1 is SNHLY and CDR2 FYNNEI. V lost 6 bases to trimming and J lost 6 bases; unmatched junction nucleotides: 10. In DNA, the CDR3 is TGTGCCAGCAGGAACGACAGGGGCCACGGTCAGCCCCAGCATTTT. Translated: CASRNDRGHGQPQHF.

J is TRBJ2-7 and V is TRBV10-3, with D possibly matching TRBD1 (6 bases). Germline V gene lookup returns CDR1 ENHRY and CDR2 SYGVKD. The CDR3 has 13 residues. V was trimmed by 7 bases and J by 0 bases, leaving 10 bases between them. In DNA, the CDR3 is TGTGCCATCAAGGGGGACGGCTCCTACGAGCAGTACTTC. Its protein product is CAIKGDGSYEQYF.

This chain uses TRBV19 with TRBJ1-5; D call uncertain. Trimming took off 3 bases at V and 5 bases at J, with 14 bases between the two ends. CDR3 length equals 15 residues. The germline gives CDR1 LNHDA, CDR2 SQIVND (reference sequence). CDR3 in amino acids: CASSISLGLHQPQHF. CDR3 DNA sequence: TGTGCCAGTAGTATCAGCCTGGGCCTTCATCAGCCCCAGCATTTT.

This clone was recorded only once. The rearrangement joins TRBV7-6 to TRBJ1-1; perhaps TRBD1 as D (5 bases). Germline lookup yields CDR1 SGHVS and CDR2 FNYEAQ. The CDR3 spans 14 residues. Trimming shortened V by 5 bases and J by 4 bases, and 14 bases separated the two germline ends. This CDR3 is CASSEQFGGTEAFF. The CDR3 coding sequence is TGTGCCAGCAGCGAGCAATTCGGGGGCACTGAAGCTTTCTTT.

CDR3 sequence reads: CASGTGGSDTEAFF. Here the CDR3 DNA reads TGTGCCAGCGGGACAGGGGGCTCGGACACTGAAGCTTTCTTT. The V gene is TRBV6-5, the J gene TRBJ1-1; 12 bases agree with TRBD1. Germline V lookup: CDR1 MNHEY, CDR2 SVGAGI. The CDR3 consists of 14 residues. After removal of 8 bases from V and 3 bases from J, the junction contained 4 bases not matched to a gene.

CDR3: CASCIGQGAYEQYF. DNA for the CDR3: TGCGCCAGCTGCATCGGACAGGGGGCCTACGAGCAGTACTTC. The genes are TRBV5-1 and TRBJ2-7, with 10 bases matching TRBD1. J lost 2 bases, V lost 7 bases, and 6 bases had no gene match. CDR1 and CDR2 from the germline V gene are SGHRS and YFSETQ. The CDR3 has 14 residues.

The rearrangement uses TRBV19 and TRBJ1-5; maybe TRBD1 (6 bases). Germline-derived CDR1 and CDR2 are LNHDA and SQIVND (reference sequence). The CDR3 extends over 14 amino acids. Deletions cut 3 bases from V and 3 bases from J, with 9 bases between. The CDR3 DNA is TGTGCCAGTAGTATCCAGGGGATCAATCAGCCCCAGCATTTT. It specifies CASSIQGINQPQHF.

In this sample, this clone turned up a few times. CDR3 nucleotide sequence: TGTGCCAGCAGGACAGGGGGTAACTACAATGAGCAGTTCTTC. It encodes CASRTGGNYNEQFF. The genes are TRBV28 and TRBJ2-1; TRBD1 aligns across 9 bases. The CDR3 runs to 14 residues. Germline CDR1 and CDR2: MDHEN and SYDVKM. Germline trimming cut 6 bases from V and 3 bases from J; bases unmatched to any gene: 3.

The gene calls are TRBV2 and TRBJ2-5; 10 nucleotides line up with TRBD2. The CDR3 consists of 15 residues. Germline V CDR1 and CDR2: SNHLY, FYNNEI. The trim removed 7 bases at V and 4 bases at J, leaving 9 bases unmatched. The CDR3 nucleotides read TGTGCCAGCAACCTAGCGGGAGCCGGAGCAGAGACCCAGTACTTC. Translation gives CASNLAGAGAETQYF.

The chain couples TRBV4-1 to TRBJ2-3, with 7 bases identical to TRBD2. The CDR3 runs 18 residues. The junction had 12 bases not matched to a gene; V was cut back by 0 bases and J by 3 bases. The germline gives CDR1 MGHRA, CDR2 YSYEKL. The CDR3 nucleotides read TGCGCCAGCAGCCAAGATGCCGCGGGAGCCGTCAAGACAGATACGCAGTATTTT. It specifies CASSQDAAGAVKTDTQYF.

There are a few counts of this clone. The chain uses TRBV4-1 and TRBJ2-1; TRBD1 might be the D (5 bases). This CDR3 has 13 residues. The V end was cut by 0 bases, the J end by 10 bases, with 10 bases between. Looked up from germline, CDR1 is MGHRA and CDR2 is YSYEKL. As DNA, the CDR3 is TGCGCCAGCAGCCAAGAAGGGTACAGGGAGCAGTTCTTC. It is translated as CASSQEGYREQFF.

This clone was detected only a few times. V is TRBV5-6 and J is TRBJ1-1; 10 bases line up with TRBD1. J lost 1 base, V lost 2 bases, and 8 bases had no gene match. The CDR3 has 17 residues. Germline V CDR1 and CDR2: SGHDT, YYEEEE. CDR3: CASSFIRDRGTNTEAFF. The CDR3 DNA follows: TGTGCCAGCAGCTTTATCCGGGACAGGGGAACGAACACTGAAGCTTTCTTT.